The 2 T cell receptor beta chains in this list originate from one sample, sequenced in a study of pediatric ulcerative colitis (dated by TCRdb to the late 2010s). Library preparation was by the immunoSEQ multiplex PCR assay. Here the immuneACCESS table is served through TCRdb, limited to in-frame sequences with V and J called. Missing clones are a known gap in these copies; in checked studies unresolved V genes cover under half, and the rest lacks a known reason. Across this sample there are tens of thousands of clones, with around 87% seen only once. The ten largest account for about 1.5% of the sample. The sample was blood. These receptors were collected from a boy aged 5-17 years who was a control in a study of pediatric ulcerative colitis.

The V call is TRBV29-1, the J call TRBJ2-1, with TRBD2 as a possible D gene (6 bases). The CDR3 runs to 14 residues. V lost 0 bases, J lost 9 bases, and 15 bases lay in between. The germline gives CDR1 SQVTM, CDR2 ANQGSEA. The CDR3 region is CSVEDLAGGREQFF. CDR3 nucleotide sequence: TGCAGCGTTGAAGATCTAGCCGGAGGGCGTGAGCAGTTCTTC.

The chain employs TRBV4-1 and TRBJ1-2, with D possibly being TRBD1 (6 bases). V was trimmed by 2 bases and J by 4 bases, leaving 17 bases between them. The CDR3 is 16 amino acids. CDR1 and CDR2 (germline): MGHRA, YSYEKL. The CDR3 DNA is TGCGCCAGCAGCCAATCCCCCCGGACAGAAGTCTATGGCTACACCTTC. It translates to CASSQSPRTEVYGYTF.